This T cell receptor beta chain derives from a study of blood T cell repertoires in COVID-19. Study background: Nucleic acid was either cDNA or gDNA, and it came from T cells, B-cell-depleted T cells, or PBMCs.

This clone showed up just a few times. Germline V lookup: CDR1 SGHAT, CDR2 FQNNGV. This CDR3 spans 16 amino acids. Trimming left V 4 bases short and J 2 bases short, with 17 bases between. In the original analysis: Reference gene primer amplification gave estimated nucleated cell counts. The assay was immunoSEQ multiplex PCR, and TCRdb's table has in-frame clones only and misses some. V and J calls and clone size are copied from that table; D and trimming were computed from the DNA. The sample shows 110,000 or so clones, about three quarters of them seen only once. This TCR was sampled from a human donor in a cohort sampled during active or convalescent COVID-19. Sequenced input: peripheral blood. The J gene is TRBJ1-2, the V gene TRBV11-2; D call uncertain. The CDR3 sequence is CASSSLSGSANYGYTF. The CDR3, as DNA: TGTGCCAGCAGCTCACTGAGCGGGTCGGCCAACTATGGCTACACCTTC.